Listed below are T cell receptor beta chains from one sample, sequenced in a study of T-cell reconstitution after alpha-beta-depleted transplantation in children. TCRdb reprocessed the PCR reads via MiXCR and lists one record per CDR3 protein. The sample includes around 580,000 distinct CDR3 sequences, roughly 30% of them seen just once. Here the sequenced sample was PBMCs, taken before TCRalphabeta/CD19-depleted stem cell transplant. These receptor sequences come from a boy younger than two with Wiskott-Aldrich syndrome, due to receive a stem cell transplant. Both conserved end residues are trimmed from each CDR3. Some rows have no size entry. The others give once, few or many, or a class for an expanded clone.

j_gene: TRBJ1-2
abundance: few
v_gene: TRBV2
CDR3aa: ASNLRGRDGYT

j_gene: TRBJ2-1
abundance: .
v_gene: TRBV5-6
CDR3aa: ASSAGETSGLPSYNEQF

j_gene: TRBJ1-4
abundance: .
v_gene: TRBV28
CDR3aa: ASSFLWGGPLNEKLF

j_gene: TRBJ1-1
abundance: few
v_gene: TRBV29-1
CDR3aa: SVNYDRVEAF

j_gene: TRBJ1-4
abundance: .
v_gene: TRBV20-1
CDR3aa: SAAGTTAEKLF

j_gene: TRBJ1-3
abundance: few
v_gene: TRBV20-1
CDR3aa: SAEYHSGNTIY

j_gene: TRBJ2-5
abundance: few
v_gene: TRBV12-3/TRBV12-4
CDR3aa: ASSPRQGVEETQY

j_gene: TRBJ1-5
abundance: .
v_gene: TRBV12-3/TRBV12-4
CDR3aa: ASSLKGASNQPQH

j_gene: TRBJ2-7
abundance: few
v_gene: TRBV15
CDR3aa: ATSRDHSARSYEQY

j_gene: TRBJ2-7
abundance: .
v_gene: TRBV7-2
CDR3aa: ASSLTSGGAYEQY